This TCR beta chain was found in a study of blood T cell repertoires in COVID-19. The germline V gene encodes CDR1 SGHRS and CDR2 YFSETQ. The germline V and J ends were trimmed by 4 bases and 1 base, with 18 bases remaining between them. The CDR3 consists of 17 residues. Authors' processing steps: Reference gene primer amplification yielded estimated nucleated cell counts. Profiling relied on immunoSEQ multiplex PCR, and the TCRdb table lists in-frame clones only, not all of them. That table gives V, J and clone size, and the DNA gave D and trimming. The sample records about 54,000 clones, roughly 84% being singletons.

The J gene is TRBJ2-1, the V gene TRBV5-1, with a tentative D call TRBD2 (6 bases). This receptor was taken from a man aged 45 to 65 with active COVID-19. What was sequenced was peripheral blood. CDR3: CASSPSAGRVSYNEQFF. The DNA of the CDR3 is TGCGCCAGCAGCCCCTCAGCGGGTAGGGTGTCCTACAATGAGCAGTTCTTC.